One and the same sample provided the 32 T cell receptor beta chains below, sequenced in a study of chemoradiotherapy in HPV16-positive cancers. The table came from immunoSEQ multiplex PCR; TCRdb's copy has only in-frame clones and leaves some out. Here the sample spans tens of thousands of clones, about 88% being singletons. Sequencing was performed on blood, taken from a patient who underwent chemoradiotherapy. Every receptor here comes from a human donor with HPV-associated anogenital cancer.

This chain links TRBV9 with TRBJ1-4; D uncertain. The germline gives CDR1 SGDLS, CDR2 YYNGEE. V lost 4 bases to trimming and J lost 0 bases, with 10 bases between them. This CDR3 has 15 amino acids. The CDR3 sequence is CASSPRTATNEKLFF. As DNA, the CDR3 is TGTGCCAGCAGCCCCCGGACGGCAACTAATGAAAAACTGTTTTTT.

The V call is TRBV7-6, the J call TRBJ2-3; 12 positions agree with TRBD2. The V gene's germline CDR1 is SGHVS and CDR2 FNYEAQ. The junction had 0 bases not matched to a gene; V was cut back by 4 bases and J by 1 base. CDR3 length: 15 amino acids. The CDR3 spells CASSWTSGGTDTQYF. DNA of the CDR3: TGTGCCAGCAGCTGGACTAGCGGGGGCACAGATACGCAGTATTTT.

V and J are TRBV25-1 and TRBJ2-2; 11 nucleotides agree with TRBD1. Unmatched junction bases numbered 10, after V lost 6 bases and J lost 7 bases. Germline CDR1 and CDR2: MGHDK and SYGVNS. The CDR3 covers 16 residues. Written as DNA, the CDR3 is TGTGCCAGCAGCCGCCGGGACAGGGGGGCGAACGGGGAGCTGTTTTTT. Translating gives CASSRRDRGANGELFF.

The V and J genes are TRBV19 and TRBJ1-3, with D possibly TRBD1 on 5 matching bases. Trimming pared 6 bases from V and 0 bases from J, leaving 9 bases between. The germline gives CDR1 LNHDA, CDR2 SQIVND (reference sequence). CDR3 length: 14 residues. Here the CDR3 reads CASREGYSGNTIYF. DNA for the CDR3: TGTGCCAGTAGAGAGGGGTACTCTGGAAACACCATATATTTT.

V is TRBV5-1 and J is TRBJ2-2; no clear D gene. Trimming removed 0 bases at V and 0 bases at J, with 6 bases between. Germline CDR1 reads SGHRS; CDR2 reads YFSETQ. The CDR3 runs 15 residues. The DNA for the CDR3 is TGCGCCAGCAGCTTGGTGACCGCGAACACCGGGGAGCTGTTTTTT. This sequence encodes CASSLVTANTGELFF. Combining the CDR3 with reference TRBV5-1 and TRBJ2-2 gives the whole variable domain KAGVTQTPRYLIKTRGQQVTLSCSPISGHRSVSWYQQTPGQGLQFLFEYFSETQRNKGNFPGRFSGRQFSNSRSEMNVSTLELGDSALYLCASSLVTANTGELFFGEGSRLTVL.

The gene calls are TRBV5-6 and TRBJ2-3; maybe TRBD1 (6 bases). Germline CDR1 reads SGHDT; CDR2 reads YYEEEE. Trimming left V 1 base short and J 9 bases short, with 6 bases between. This CDR3 spans 11 amino acids. CDR3 bases: TGTGCCAGCAGCTTGACAGGGACGCAGTATTTT. Translated: CASSLTGTQYF.

V gene TRBV10-3 combines with J gene TRBJ1-1, with D possibly TRBD1 on 6 matching bases. V was pared by 10 bases and J by 5 bases, with 20 bases between. Per germline, CDR1 ENHRY and CDR2 SYGVKD. This CDR3 has 14 amino acids. The CDR3 DNA sequence: TGTGCCACCCATCCACAGGGCAGAGAAACTGAAGCTTTCTTT. This gives the protein CATHPQGRETEAFF.

The chain has TRBV10-3 and TRBJ2-7; TRBD2 is a possible D gene (6 bases). From germline, CDR1 is ENHRY and CDR2 SYGVKD. V was shortened by 3 bases and J by 3 bases, with 12 bases between the two germline ends. The CDR3 runs 14 residues. The DNA for the CDR3 is TGTGCCATCAGTGAAAGCGAGCGGGTCTACGAGCAGTACTTC. Translated: CAISESERVYEQYF.

This sequence joins TRBV7-2 and TRBJ1-1; a weak D match, TRBD1 (5 bases). Germline V gene lookup returns CDR1 SGHTA and CDR2 FQGNSA. With 8 bases removed from V and 1 base from J, the gap between germline ends came to 14 bases. The CDR3 spans 14 residues. CDR3 protein: CASSWGVQNTEAFF. CDR3 nucleotides: TGTGCCAGCTCGTGGGGGGTACAGAACACTGAAGCTTTCTTT.

The V and J genes are TRBV27 and TRBJ2-7; TRBD2 might be the D (6 bases). Germline loops: CDR1 MNHEY, CDR2 SMNVEV (reference sequence). This CDR3 has 14 residues. Between the trimmed V and J ends, which lost 4 bases and 2 bases, there was a span of 12 bases. The CDR3 loop reads CASSWLGGPYEQYF. CDR3 coding DNA: TGTGCCAGCAGTTGGTTGGGAGGTCCCTACGAGCAGTACTTC.

This clone was counted a single time. V usage is TRBV11-2 and J usage is TRBJ1-3, with D possibly TRBD1 on 5 matching bases. V gave up 0 bases and J gave up 0 bases, with 9 bases separating them. This CDR3 has 16 residues. Germline-derived CDR1 and CDR2 are SGHAT and FQNNGV. CDR3 region: CASSLEIGHSGNTIYF. The CDR3 DNA follows: TGTGCCAGCAGCTTAGAAATTGGACACTCTGGAAACACCATATATTTT.

V and J are TRBV18 and TRBJ1-1, with TRBD1 as a possible D gene (5 bases). Trimming removed 1 base from V and 7 bases from J, with 10 bases in between. The CDR3 covers 13 residues. CDR1 KGHSH and CDR2 LQKENI come from the germline V gene. CDR3 nucleotides: TGTGCCAGCTCACCACTAACGGGGGGTGAAGCTTTCTTT. Translating it yields CASSPLTGGEAFF.

This sequence joins TRBV7-2 and TRBJ2-7; D uncertain. The CDR3 sequence is 15 residues long. V was cut by 2 bases and J by 3 bases, with 14 bases left in between. Germline loops: CDR1 SGHTA, CDR2 FQGNSA. The CDR3 coding sequence is TGTGCCAGCAGCTTACTCGGTTTGGGGAACTACGAGCAGTACTTC. The encoded protein is CASSLLGLGNYEQYF. Complete variable domain (other parts from reference TRBV7-2 and TRBJ2-7): GAGVSQSPSNKVTEKGKDVELRCDPISGHTALYWYRQSLGQGLEFLIYFQGNSAPDKSGLPSDRFSAERTGGSVSTLTIQRTQQEDSAVYLCASSLLGLGNYEQYFGPGTRLTVT.

The rearrangement joins TRBV9 to TRBJ1-3; D is undetermined. The V end lost 3 bases, the J end lost 2 bases, and 3 bases lay between the germline ends. This CDR3 comprises 12 residues. CDR1 is SGDLS, CDR2 YYNGEE, per germline. The CDR3: CASSDAGNTIYF. The CDR3 region has the DNA TGTGCCAGCAGCGACGCTGGAAACACCATATATTTT. The whole variable domain, remainder taken from reference TRBV9 and TRBJ1-3, is DSGVTQTPKHLITATGQRVTLRCSPRSGDLSVYWYQQSLDQGLQFLIQYYNGEERAKGNILERFSAQQFPDLHSELNLSSLELGDSALYFCASSDAGNTIYFGEGSWLTVV.

A few counts support this clone. The chain combines TRBV11-2 with TRBJ1-2, with D perhaps matching TRBD1 (6 bases). This CDR3 comprises 15 residues. Trimming removed 4 bases at V and 0 bases at J, with 12 bases between. CDR1 SGHAT and CDR2 FQNNGV come from the germline V gene. The CDR3 DNA follows: TGTGCCAGCAGCTGGGGGGCAGGGTCTAACTATGGCTACACCTTC. Its translation is CASSWGAGSNYGYTF.

The rearrangement uses TRBV29-1 and TRBJ2-1; D perhaps matches TRBD1 (6 bases). The CDR3 length is 13 residues. The germline V gene encodes CDR1 SQVTM and CDR2 ANQGSEA. V lost 4 bases, J lost 4 bases, and 11 bases lay in between. This chain's CDR3 is CSVVLQGYNEQFF. The DNA of the CDR3 is TGCAGCGTTGTGCTACAGGGATACAATGAGCAGTTCTTC.

The genes are TRBV9 and TRBJ1-1; D not resolved. Germline loops: CDR1 SGDLS, CDR2 YYNGEE. The V gene lost 0 bases and the J gene lost 1 base, with 10 bases spanning the gap. The CDR3 runs to 15 residues. For the CDR3, the DNA is TGTGCCAGCAGCGTAGATGCAGGCTGGAACACTGAAGCTTTCTTT. Its protein is CASSVDAGWNTEAFF.

The chain links TRBV6-6 to TRBJ1-2, with 9 positions matching TRBD1. This CDR3 comprises 14 residues. V lost 6 bases, J lost 3 bases, and 5 bases stayed unmatched. CDR1 MNHNY and CDR2 SVGAGI come from the germline V gene (reference sequence). The CDR3 protein is CASRMGQGDYGYTF. The DNA for the CDR3 is TGTGCCAGCAGGATGGGACAGGGAGACTATGGCTACACCTTC.

This clone was recorded only once. This chain uses TRBV5-6 with TRBJ2-7; TRBD1 matches at 8 bases. V was clipped by 5 bases and J by 2 bases; unmatched bases: 6. Germline V gene data show CDR1 as SGHDT and CDR2 as YYEEEE. The CDR3 extends over 14 amino acids. In nucleotides, the CDR3 is TGTGCCAGCAGACCGACAGGGGACCCCTACGAGCAGTACTTC. Translating gives CASRPTGDPYEQYF.

The count of this clone is one. The genes are TRBV6-5 and TRBJ2-1; D gene ambiguous. Germline assignment: CDR1 MNHEY and CDR2 SVGAGI. The CDR3 is made up of 16 amino acids. V lost 3 bases to trimming and J lost 5 bases, with 17 bases between them. CDR3 region: CASSYYPGGRNNEQFF. CDR3 coding DNA: TGTGCCAGCAGTTATTATCCTGGCGGCCGAAACAATGAGCAGTTCTTC.

The chain couples TRBV6-1 to TRBJ2-3; D is tentatively TRBD1 or TRBD2 (5 bases each). The CDR3 totals 14 residues. Trimming stripped 6 bases from V and 6 bases from J, with 16 bases between. CDR1 MNHNS and CDR2 SASEGT come from the germline V gene. The CDR3 here is CASRLTRWGDTQYF. CDR3 nucleotides: TGTGCCAGCAGGCTGACCCGATGGGGGGATACGCAGTATTTT.

The chain recombines TRBV7-9 with TRBJ2-5; 9 bases are shared with TRBD1. Unmatched junction bases numbered 5, after V lost 5 bases and J lost 4 bases. Looked up from germline, CDR1 is SEHNR and CDR2 is FQNEAQ (reference sequence). The CDR3 extends over 14 amino acids. CDR3 nucleotides: TGTGCCAGCAGCGACACAGGGGGCAGAGAGACCCAGTACTTC. Residues: CASSDTGGRETQYF.

The genes are TRBV28 and TRBJ1-2; D possibly corresponds to TRBD1 (6 bases). The CDR3 runs to 11 residues. CDR1 MDHEN and CDR2 SYDVKM come from the germline V gene. Deletions cut 7 bases from V and 6 bases from J, with 9 bases between. CDR3 nucleotide sequence: TGTGCCAGCATCTCAGGGGATGGCTACACCTTC. It translates to CASISGDGYTF.

The chain carries TRBV5-1 and TRBJ1-4, with TRBD1 matching over 9 bases. Germline V gene lookup returns CDR1 SGHRS and CDR2 YFSETQ. CDR3 size: 14 residues. V lost 5 bases to trimming and J lost 7 bases; unmatched junction nucleotides: 6. This CDR3 reads CASSPGQGREKLFF. The CDR3 coding sequence is TGCGCCAGCAGTCCTGGACAGGGGCGTGAAAAACTGTTTTTT.

V is TRBV6-5 and J is TRBJ2-7; D not certain. The CDR3 is 15 amino acids. With 3 bases removed from V and 2 bases from J, the gap between germline ends came to 14 bases. Germline CDR1 reads MNHEY; CDR2 reads SVGAGI. CDR3 region: CASSYHVRNPYEQYF. CDR3 nucleotide sequence: TGTGCCAGCAGTTATCATGTTCGGAACCCCTACGAGCAGTACTTC.

This clone occurred once. The rearrangement links TRBV9 to TRBJ2-5; TRBD2 aligns across 9 bases. This CDR3 has 17 amino acids. The J segment lost 3 bases and the V segment lost 0 bases, leaving 9 bases of the junction unmatched. Germline V gene data show CDR1 as SGDLS and CDR2 as YYNGEE. The DNA of the CDR3 is TGTGCCAGCAGCGTAGGGGCAGGGGCTAGCGGGGAAGAGACCCAGTACTTC. Its translation: CASSVGAGASGEETQYF.

The genes are TRBV2 and TRBJ2-3; D uncertain. Looked up from germline, CDR1 is SNHLY and CDR2 is FYNNEI. V lost 8 bases and J lost 5, with 8 bases in between. The CDR3 is 11 amino acids. Written as DNA, the CDR3 is TGTGCCAGCCACAAAGGAGATACGCAGTATTTT. Protein sequence: CASHKGDTQYF.

This chain uses TRBV10-1 with TRBJ2-2; a weak D match, TRBD1 (5 bases). Trimming took off 6 bases at V and 3 bases at J, with 14 bases between the two ends. In germline, CDR1 is WNHNN, CDR2 SYGVQD (reference sequence). The CDR3 extends over 15 amino acids. The CDR3 DNA sequence: TGCGCCAGCAGCAAAATGACAGAAGACACCGGGGAGCTGTTTTTT. This sequence encodes CASSKMTEDTGELFF.

The V call is TRBV6-5, the J call TRBJ1-2, with D possibly matching TRBD1 (5 bases). CDR1 and CDR2 from the germline V gene are MNHEY and SVGAGI. The V gene lost 6 bases and the J gene lost 8 bases, with 22 bases spanning the gap. The CDR3 has 15 amino acids. CDR3 protein: CASSPEGQGVSGYTF. The DNA of the CDR3 is TGTGCCAGCAGCCCCGAGGGGCAGGGAGTTTCCGGCTACACCTTC.

The V call is TRBV5-6, the J call TRBJ1-2; no definite D call. CDR3 size: 17 residues. Germline CDR1 and CDR2: SGHDT and YYEEEE. V was clipped by 4 bases and J by 0 bases, with 19 bases between them. The chain's CDR3 is CASSKEVVLFPNYGYTF. CDR3 coding DNA: TGTGCCAGCAGCAAGGAGGTAGTCTTGTTCCCTAACTATGGCTACACCTTC.

This chain joins TRBV11-1 and TRBJ2-7, with D perhaps TRBD1 (5 bases). Germline V CDR1 and CDR2: SGHAT, FQDESV (reference sequence). The CDR3 spans 14 residues. Trimming removed 3 bases at V and 3 bases at J, with 12 bases between. This CDR3 reads CASSFGRVNYEQYF. The CDR3 nucleotides are TGTGCCAGCAGCTTCGGCAGGGTAAACTACGAGCAGTACTTC.

This chain uses TRBV7-9 with TRBJ1-2; TRBD1 matches 9 bases. V trimming: 0 bases; J trimming: 5 bases; junction bases outside the gene matches: 7. CDR3 length: 16 amino acids. CDR1 is SEHNR, CDR2 FQNEAQ, per germline (reference sequence). The DNA of the CDR3 is TGTGCCAGCAGCTTAGCAATACCGGGACAGGGATATGGCTACACCTTC. It encodes CASSLAIPGQGYGYTF.